This T cell receptor beta chain was sequenced during a study of spatial heterogeneity in lung cancer. Study results and caveats: Tumor mutation counts were tracked by expanded intratumoral alpha and beta TCR counts.

About this clonotype itself: The antigen is not known. This sequence may be a read error, since a much larger clone differs from it by one base.

Individually, TCR cDNA molecules were each labelled with a unique molecular identifier. Each CDR3 protein is one row after TCRdb ran MiXCR on the 5' RACE reads. The table shows more than 9,000 distinct CDR3 sequences, with roughly 6% occurring only once. Time point specified: sample taken at primary tumor resection. Donors were under 90 untreated early-stage non-small cell lung cancer patients. In each case, whole RNA from tumor, nontumor lung or frozen PBMC was sequenced unsorted. The source was lung tumor tissue, collected at surgery. This TCR was sampled from a male donor with early-stage non-small cell lung cancer.

CDR3 sequence: CAISRAANTGELFF. The CDR3 DNA reads TGTGCCATCAGCCGAGCGGCGAACACCGGGGAGCTGTTTTTT. V and J are TRBV3-1 and TRBJ2-2, with D possibly matching TRBD2 (5 bases). Germline V gene data show CDR1 as LGHDT and CDR2 as YNNKEL (reference sequence). The CDR3 consists of 14 residues.